The present T cell receptor beta chain was sequenced within a study of T cell responses to AZD1222 COVID-19 vaccine. CDR3 length: 14 residues. The germline gives CDR1 SNHLY, CDR2 FYNNEI. Between the trimmed V and J ends, which lost 8 bases and 2 bases, there was a span of 13 bases. As for this clone: Its target is not known.

The study, taken as a whole, reports: A mostly white British donor set with more females was recruited, and clonal diversity was possibly underestimated. There were repertoire samples only from the period after the peak T cell response.

Produced via immunoSEQ multiplex PCR; TCRdb's table is partial and in-frame only. Of some 90,000 clones detected, nearly 90% appear once; the ten largest clones hold less than 15%. This specimen was peripheral blood, taken on day 0 of AZD1222 vaccination. The receptor's source is an adult in good health. The chain recombines TRBV2 with TRBJ2-1; a possible D gene is TRBD2 (7 bases). The CDR3 reads CASGGAATYNEQFF. In DNA form, the CDR3 reads TGTGCCAGCGGGGGGGCCGCAACCTACAATGAGCAGTTCTTC.